The 24 T cell receptor beta chains given below trace back to one sample, sequenced in a study of control samples from healthy donors and cancer patients. The table came from immunoSEQ multiplex PCR; TCRdb's copy has only in-frame clones and leaves some out. The table records about 120,000 clones, around 89% of them present only once. The sequenced sample was blood. These receptors were collected from a woman aged 70 to 79 in good health.

The rearrangement uses TRBV6-5 and TRBJ1-6; D uncertain. The V and J ends lost 2 bases and 9 bases respectively, with 14 bases between them. The length of the CDR3 is 15 residues. Germline values: CDR1 MNHEY, CDR2 SVGAGI. The CDR3 bases are TGTGCCAGCAGTTACCGACCCATTGGAGGTTCACCCCTCCACTTT. Its translation: CASSYRPIGGSPLHF.

V usage is TRBV5-4 and J usage is TRBJ1-1; maybe TRBD1 (6 bases). V was trimmed by 3 bases and J by 1 base, leaving 13 bases between them. Per the germline V gene, CDR1 is SGHNT and CDR2 is YYREEE (reference sequence). CDR3 length: 15 amino acids. The CDR3 loop is CASSSTIQGNTEAFF. CDR3 sequence (DNA): TGTGCCAGCAGCTCGACCATACAGGGGAACACTGAAGCTTTCTTT.

This chain joins TRBV7-9 and TRBJ1-5; D call uncertain. The CDR3 runs to 15 residues. The V end lost 5 bases, the J end lost 2 bases, and 13 bases lay between the germline ends. Germline V gives CDR1 SEHNR, CDR2 FQNEAQ (reference sequence). CDR3 nucleotides: TGTGCCAGCAGCACGGGTGTGGGTGGCAATCAGCCCCAGCATTTT. Its translation is CASSTGVGGNQPQHF.

This chain uses TRBV5-6 with TRBJ2-7; D is perhaps TRBD2 (5 bases). The V gene's germline CDR1 is SGHDT and CDR2 YYEEEE. This CDR3 spans 14 amino acids. V gave up 0 bases and J gave up 2 bases, with 9 bases separating them. This chain's CDR3 is CASSLAGDPYEQYF. Written as DNA, the CDR3 is TGTGCCAGCAGCTTGGCCGGGGATCCCTACGAGCAGTACTTC.

The chain carries TRBV5-1 and TRBJ1-4; TRBD1 is a possible D gene (5 bases). This CDR3 contains 15 residues. V was shortened by 4 bases and J by 5 bases, with 15 bases between the two germline ends. In germline, CDR1 is SGHRS, CDR2 YFSETQ. CDR3: CASSGQGPPNEKLFF. CDR3 sequence (DNA): TGCGCCAGCAGCGGGCAGGGTCCCCCGAATGAAAAACTGTTTTTT.

This rearrangement joins TRBV4-3 to TRBJ1-6, with D possibly TRBD1 on 6 matching bases. In germline, CDR1 is LGHNA, CDR2 YSLEER. V was clipped by 3 bases and J by 5 bases, with 8 bases between them. The CDR3 is 14 residues long. The CDR3 reads CASSHGQNNSPLHF. In DNA, the CDR3 is TGCGCCAGCAGCCACGGACAGAATAATTCACCCCTCCACTTT.

This clone was observed once. The chain couples TRBV6-5 to TRBJ1-2; D unresolved. The CDR3 consists of 12 residues. Germline V gives CDR1 MNHEY, CDR2 SVGAGI. The V end lost 4 bases, the J end lost 1 base, and 4 bases lay between the germline ends. CDR3 coding DNA: TGTGCCAGCAGTTTGGGTAACTATGGCTACACCTTC. Protein product: CASSLGNYGYTF.

The rearrangement links TRBV7-9 to TRBJ2-5; possibly TRBD1 for D (6 bases). Germline assignment: CDR1 SEHNR and CDR2 FQNEAQ (reference sequence). The CDR3 runs to 14 residues. Trimming stripped 5 bases from V and 4 bases from J, with 14 bases between. The CDR3 reads CASSQAGVAETQYF. CDR3 nucleotides: TGTGCCAGCAGCCAAGCAGGGGTAGCAGAGACCCAGTACTTC.

The V call is TRBV10-3, the J call TRBJ1-2; 10 bases are shared with TRBD1. This CDR3 comprises 14 residues. The V gene's germline CDR1 is ENHRY and CDR2 SYGVKD. Trimming removed 4 bases from V and 6 bases from J; junction bases left unmatched: 5. CDR3 sequence (DNA): TGTGCCATCAGTGCCCAGACAGGGGGCGATGGCTACACCTTC. As protein: CAISAQTGGDGYTF.

The chain uses TRBV4-1 and TRBJ1-1; a weak D match, TRBD1 (5 bases). Deletions cut 1 base from V and 2 bases from J, with 14 bases between. CDR1 and CDR2 (germline): MGHRA, YSYEKL. CDR3 length: 16 residues. CDR3 bases: TGCGCCAGCAGCCAAGCCAGGTTTAGGGGTAACACTGAAGCTTTCTTT. Protein sequence: CASSQARFRGNTEAFF.

V usage is TRBV15 and J usage is TRBJ2-7; D not resolved. Germline V gene sequence: CDR1 LNHNV, CDR2 YYDKDF (reference sequence). V was cut by 0 bases and J by 4 bases, with 7 bases left in between. This CDR3 has 13 amino acids. The CDR3 sequence: CATSRDSAYEQYF. The CDR3 DNA is TGTGCCACCAGCAGAGATTCCGCGTACGAGCAGTACTTC.

J is TRBJ1-2 and V is TRBV6-6, with a possible D match to TRBD1 (6 bases). Looked up from germline, CDR1 is MNHNY and CDR2 is SVGAGI (reference sequence). The CDR3 covers 13 residues. V was trimmed by 7 bases and J by 4 bases, leaving 13 bases between them. CDR3 amino acids: CASTQGHLYGYTF. The CDR3 DNA is TGTGCCAGCACCCAGGGACACCTCTATGGCTACACCTTC.

The chain couples TRBV4-1 to TRBJ2-2, with D possibly TRBD1 on 6 matching bases. From germline, CDR1 is MGHRA and CDR2 YSYEKL. The CDR3 totals 17 residues. Trimming left V 2 bases short and J 0 bases short, with 13 bases between. The CDR3 sequence: CASSQPPTGSNTGELFF. The CDR3 region has the DNA TGCGCCAGCAGCCAACCTCCGACAGGCTCGAACACCGGGGAGCTGTTTTTT.

V is TRBV27 and J is TRBJ2-3, with D perhaps being TRBD1 or TRBD2 (5 bases each). The CDR3 is 15 amino acids. CDR1 is MNHEY and CDR2 is SMNVEV in the germline V gene (reference sequence). With 6 bases removed from V and 7 bases from J, the gap between germline ends came to 20 bases. CDR3: CASSKNHGAQNTQYF. The CDR3 nucleotides are TGTGCCAGCAGCAAAAATCACGGGGCACAGAATACGCAGTATTTT.

This chain joins TRBV10-2 and TRBJ2-5; 9 nucleotides agree with TRBD1. CDR1 is WSHSY, CDR2 SAAADI, per germline. This CDR3 has 13 residues. After removal of 3 bases from V and 6 bases from J, the junction contained 2 bases not matched to a gene. The chain's CDR3 is CASSEQGAQTQYF. The CDR3 region has the DNA TGCGCCAGCAGTGAACAGGGGGCGCAGACCCAGTACTTC.

This chain links TRBV29-1 with TRBJ1-4; D not resolved. The CDR3 totals 13 residues. Trimming shortened V by 1 base and J by 7 bases, and 10 bases separated the two germline ends. The germline V gene encodes CDR1 SQVTM and CDR2 ANQGSEA. CDR3 region: CSVEVTRGEKLFF. The CDR3 nucleotides read TGCAGCGTTGAAGTTACTCGGGGTGAAAAACTGTTTTTT.

The J gene is TRBJ1-5, the V gene TRBV19; tentatively, D is TRBD1 (5 bases). Germline CDR1 LNHDA, CDR2 SQIVND (reference sequence). The CDR3 is made up of 15 amino acids. Trimming took 7 bases from V and 5 from J, leaving 18 bases between them. In nucleotides, the CDR3 is TGTGCCAGTATAGAGACAGCCCGCGGCGATCAGCCCCAGCATTTT. Translating gives CASIETARGDQPQHF.

The chain carries TRBV19 and TRBJ1-2; 8 positions agree with TRBD1. Germline trimming cut 11 bases from V and 2 bases from J; bases unmatched to any gene: 16. Per the germline V gene, CDR1 is LNHDA and CDR2 is SQIVND (reference sequence). The CDR3 runs to 16 residues. CDR3 sequence: CASFPGQASPNYGYTF. CDR3 DNA sequence: TGTGCCTCATTCCCGGGACAGGCAAGTCCAAACTATGGCTACACCTTC.

The chain couples TRBV6-4 to TRBJ2-6; D remains unclear. The CDR3 loop spans 13 amino acids. CDR1 and CDR2 (germline): MRHNA, SNTAGT. The ends were cut back, 9 bases at V and 0 bases at J, with 6 bases in the middle. As DNA, the CDR3 is TGTGCCAGTAGAACCTCTGGGGCCAACGTCCTGACTTTC. Encoded protein: CASRTSGANVLTF.

The rearrangement links TRBV6-5 to TRBJ2-3; TRBD1 matches 12 bases. V lost 6 bases, J lost 5 bases, and 3 bases stayed unmatched. The CDR3 extends over 14 amino acids. CDR1 is MNHEY, CDR2 SVGAGI, per germline. The CDR3 reads CASSGTGGLDTQYF. Written as DNA, the CDR3 is TGTGCCAGCAGCGGGACAGGGGGCCTAGATACGCAGTATTTT.

The chain links TRBV5-1 to TRBJ2-3; D remains unclear. The length of the CDR3 is 16 residues. Germline V gives CDR1 SGHRS, CDR2 YFSETQ. The germline V and J ends were trimmed by 0 bases and 1 base, with 12 bases remaining between them. CDR3 loop: CASSLGRGVGTDTQYF. For the CDR3, the DNA is TGCGCCAGCAGCTTGGGGCGCGGCGTAGGCACAGATACGCAGTATTTT.

The chain links TRBV19 to TRBJ2-3; D gene uncertain. The CDR3 covers 13 residues. V was pared by 10 bases and J by 0 bases, with 11 bases between. Germline CDR1 is LNHDA and CDR2 is SQIVND (reference sequence). CDR3 DNA: TGTGCCACCAGGCCTTCTAGCACAGATACGCAGTATTTT. Protein product: CATRPSSTDTQYF.

This clone appeared once. This chain links TRBV2 with TRBJ1-5; tentatively, D is TRBD1 (5 bases). Germline V gene lookup returns CDR1 SNHLY and CDR2 FYNNEI. This CDR3 region has 14 residues. V lost 1 base, J lost 5 bases, and 9 bases lay in between. The CDR3, as DNA: TGTGCCAGCAGTGAAGGGGGGACGTATCAGCCCCAGCATTTT. Translated: CASSEGGTYQPQHF.

The genes are TRBV27 and TRBJ2-7; 7 bases match TRBD1. The germline V gene has CDR1 MNHEY and CDR2 SMNVEV (reference sequence). The ends lost 5 bases at V and 8 bases at J; junction bases unmatched: 12. This CDR3 has 14 amino acids. This CDR3 is CASSTRDRSLKQYF. The CDR3 DNA follows: TGTGCCAGCAGTACCCGGGACAGATCCCTAAAGCAGTACTTC.